These 8 T cell receptor beta chains share one sample of origin, sequenced in a study of Tregs in tolerant kidney transplant recipients. TCRdb's table, derived via immunoSEQ multiplex PCR, lists solely in-frame clones and lacks some. The sample includes about 240,000 clones, roughly 84% of them seen just once. Sample: CD4+ T cells from blood. Receptors were obtained from a human donor in good health.

The genes are TRBV18 and TRBJ2-1, with D possibly being TRBD1 (6 bases). The CDR3 covers 15 residues. V lost 0 bases and J 8 bases, leaving 14 bases between the germline ends. CDR1 and CDR2 from the germline V gene are KGHSH and LQKENI. The CDR3 bases are TGTGCCAGCTCACCACCGGGACATCGAAGGGATGAGCAGTTCTTC. Translation gives CASSPPGHRRDEQFF.

This rearrangement joins TRBV5-1 to TRBJ1-4, with a weak D call TRBD1 (5 bases). CDR1 is SGHRS, CDR2 YFSETQ, per germline. The CDR3 contains 16 residues. V was shortened by 0 bases and J by 4 bases, with 13 bases between the two germline ends. The DNA of the CDR3 is TGCGCCAGCAGCTTGGTGGGGGGATCCAGTAATGAAAAACTGTTTTTT. This encodes CASSLVGGSSNEKLFF.

This chain joins TRBV6-5 and TRBJ1-1; no definite D call. This CDR3 has 15 amino acids. Germline CDR1 MNHEY, CDR2 SVGAGI. Trimming removed 0 bases from V and 0 bases from J, with 8 bases in between. CDR3 protein: CASSYSFVVNTEAFF. The CDR3 region has the DNA TGTGCCAGCAGTTACTCGTTCGTGGTGAACACTGAAGCTTTCTTT.

The chain carries TRBV2 and TRBJ2-7; TRBD1 might be the D (6 bases). The CDR3 is 14 residues long. Germline-derived CDR1 and CDR2 are SNHLY and FYNNEI. The ends were cut back, 7 bases at V and 2 bases at J, with 15 bases in the middle. The CDR3 loop is CASTPETGPYEQYF. The DNA for the CDR3 is TGTGCCAGCACCCCCGAGACAGGCCCCTACGAGCAGTACTTC.

V and J are TRBV28 and TRBJ2-1; 9 nucleotides align to TRBD2. Germline values: CDR1 MDHEN, CDR2 SYDVKM. Unmatched junction bases numbered 1, after V lost 10 bases and J lost 0 bases. The CDR3 is 13 residues long. The CDR3 loop reads CAISGGSYNEQFF. As DNA, the CDR3 is TGTGCCATTAGCGGGGGCTCCTACAATGAGCAGTTCTTC. The whole variable domain, filled in from reference TRBV28 and TRBJ2-1, reads DVKVTQSSRYLVKRTGEKVFLECVQDMDHENMFWYRQDPGLGLRLIYFSYDVKMKEKGDIPEGYSVSREKKERFSLILESASTNQTSMYLCAISGGSYNEQFFGPGTRLTVL.

The J gene is TRBJ2-5, the V gene TRBV28; D possibly corresponds to TRBD2 (6 bases). The CDR3 runs to 15 residues. CDR1 and CDR2 from the germline V gene are MDHEN and SYDVKM. The V end lost 5 bases, the J end lost 11 bases, and 24 bases lay between the germline ends. CDR3 loop: CASSLVGESYREQYF. The DNA of the CDR3 is TGTGCCAGCAGTCTGGTGGGGGAAAGCTACCGGGAGCAGTACTTC.

V and J are TRBV19 and TRBJ2-5; 9 bases align to TRBD2. CDR1 LNHDA and CDR2 SQIVND come from the germline V gene (reference sequence). V lost 1 base and J lost 5; bases outside the gene matches: 8. This CDR3 is built from 16 residues. The chain's CDR3 is CASSIGLSGSVETQYF. The CDR3 bases are TGTGCCAGTAGTATAGGGCTTAGCGGGAGTGTTGAGACCCAGTACTTC.

Many counts were recorded for this clone. The chain uses TRBV5-1 and TRBJ2-3; perhaps TRBD1 as D (6 bases). Trimming left V 1 base short and J 1 base short, with 10 bases between. CDR3 size: 15 residues. Germline CDR1 and CDR2: SGHRS and YFSETQ. The CDR3 bases are TGCGCCAGCAGCTTGCTGGGGGCCGGCACAGATACGCAGTATTTT. It encodes CASSLLGAGTDTQYF. Full variable domain (rest looked up from reference TRBV5-1 and TRBJ2-3): KAGVTQTPRYLIKTRGQQVTLSCSPISGHRSVSWYQQTPGQGLQFLFEYFSETQRNKGNFPGRFSGRQFSNSRSEMNVSTLELGDSALYLCASSLLGAGTDTQYFGPGTRLTVL.